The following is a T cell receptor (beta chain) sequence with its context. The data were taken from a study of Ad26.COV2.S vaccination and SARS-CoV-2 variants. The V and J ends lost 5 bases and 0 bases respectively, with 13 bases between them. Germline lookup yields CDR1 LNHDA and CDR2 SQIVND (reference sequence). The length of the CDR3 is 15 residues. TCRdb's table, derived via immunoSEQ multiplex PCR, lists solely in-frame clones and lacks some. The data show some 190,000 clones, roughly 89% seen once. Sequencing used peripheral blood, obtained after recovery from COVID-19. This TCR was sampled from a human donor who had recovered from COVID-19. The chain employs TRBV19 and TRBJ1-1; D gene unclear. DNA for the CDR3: TGTGCCAGTAGTGATAGGACGGCCTTGAACACTGAAGCTTTCTTT. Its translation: CASSDRTALNTEAFF.